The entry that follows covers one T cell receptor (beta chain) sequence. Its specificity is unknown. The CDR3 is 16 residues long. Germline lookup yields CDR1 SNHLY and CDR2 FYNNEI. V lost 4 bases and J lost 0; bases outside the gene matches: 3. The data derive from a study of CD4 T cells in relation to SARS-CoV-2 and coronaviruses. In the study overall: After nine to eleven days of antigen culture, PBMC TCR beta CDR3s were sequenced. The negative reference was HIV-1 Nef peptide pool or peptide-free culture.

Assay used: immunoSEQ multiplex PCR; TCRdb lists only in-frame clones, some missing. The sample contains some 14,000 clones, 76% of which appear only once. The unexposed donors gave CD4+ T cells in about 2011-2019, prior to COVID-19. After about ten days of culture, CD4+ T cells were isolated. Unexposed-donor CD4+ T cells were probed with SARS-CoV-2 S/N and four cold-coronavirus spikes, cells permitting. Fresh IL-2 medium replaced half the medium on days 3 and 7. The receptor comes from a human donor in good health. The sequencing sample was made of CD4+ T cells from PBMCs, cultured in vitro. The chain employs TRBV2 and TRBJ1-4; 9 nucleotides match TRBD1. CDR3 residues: CASSGDRVATNEKLFF. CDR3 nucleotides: TGTGCCAGCAGTGGGGACAGGGTTGCAACTAATGAAAAACTGTTTTTT.